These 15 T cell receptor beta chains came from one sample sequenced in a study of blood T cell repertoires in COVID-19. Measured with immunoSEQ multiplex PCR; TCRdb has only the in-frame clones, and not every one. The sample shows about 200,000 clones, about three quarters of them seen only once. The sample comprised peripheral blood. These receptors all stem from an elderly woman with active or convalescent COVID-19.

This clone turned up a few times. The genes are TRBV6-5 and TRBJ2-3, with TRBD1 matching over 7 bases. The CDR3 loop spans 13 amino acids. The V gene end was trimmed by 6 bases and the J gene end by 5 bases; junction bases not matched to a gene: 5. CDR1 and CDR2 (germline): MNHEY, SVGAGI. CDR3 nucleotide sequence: TGTGCCAGCAGCCTGACAGGGTTAGATACGCAGTATTTT. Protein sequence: CASSLTGLDTQYF.

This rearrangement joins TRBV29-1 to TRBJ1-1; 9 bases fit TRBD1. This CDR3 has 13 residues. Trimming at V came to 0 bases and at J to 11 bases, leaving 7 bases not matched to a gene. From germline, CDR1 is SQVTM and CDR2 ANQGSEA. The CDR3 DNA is TGCAGCGTTGAAGAGACGAAGGGACAGGGTGCTTTCTTT. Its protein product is CSVEETKGQGAFF.

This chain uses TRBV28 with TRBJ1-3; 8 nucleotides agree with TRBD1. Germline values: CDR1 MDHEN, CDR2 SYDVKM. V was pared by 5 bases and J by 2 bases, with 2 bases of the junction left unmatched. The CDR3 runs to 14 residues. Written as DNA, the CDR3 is TGTGCCAGCAGTCTGACAGGGGCTGGAAACACCATATATTTT. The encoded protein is CASSLTGAGNTIYF. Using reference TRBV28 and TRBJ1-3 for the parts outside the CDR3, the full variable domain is DVKVTQSSRYLVKRTGEKVFLECVQDMDHENMFWYRQDPGLGLRLIYFSYDVKMKEKGDIPEGYSVSREKKERFSLILESASTNQTSMYLCASSLTGAGNTIYFGEGSWLTVV.

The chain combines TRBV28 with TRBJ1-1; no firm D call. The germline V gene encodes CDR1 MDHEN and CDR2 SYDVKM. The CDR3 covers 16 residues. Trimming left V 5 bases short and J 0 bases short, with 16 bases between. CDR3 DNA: TGTGCCAGCAGTCCGTGGGGTCCGGGGTTGAACACTGAAGCTTTCTTT. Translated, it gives CASSPWGPGLNTEAFF.

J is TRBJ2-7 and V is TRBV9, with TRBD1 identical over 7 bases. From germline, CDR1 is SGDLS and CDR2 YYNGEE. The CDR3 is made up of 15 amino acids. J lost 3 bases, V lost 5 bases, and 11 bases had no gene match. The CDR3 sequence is CASSKDGTEYYEQYF. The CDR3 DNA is TGTGCCAGCAGTAAAGACGGGACAGAATACTACGAGCAGTACTTC.

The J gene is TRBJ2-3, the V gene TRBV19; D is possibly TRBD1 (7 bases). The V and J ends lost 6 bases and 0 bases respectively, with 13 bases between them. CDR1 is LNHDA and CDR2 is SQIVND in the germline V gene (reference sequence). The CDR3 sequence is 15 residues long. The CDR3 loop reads CASRQTGRSTDTQYF. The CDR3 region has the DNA TGTGCCAGTAGACAGACAGGGAGGAGCACAGATACGCAGTATTTT.

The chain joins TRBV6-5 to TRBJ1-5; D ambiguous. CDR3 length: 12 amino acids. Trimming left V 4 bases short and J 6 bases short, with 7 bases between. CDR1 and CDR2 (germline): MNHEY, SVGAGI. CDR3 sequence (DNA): TGTGCCAGCAGTTCCTCTCGTCAGCCCCAGCATTTT. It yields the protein CASSSSRQPQHF.

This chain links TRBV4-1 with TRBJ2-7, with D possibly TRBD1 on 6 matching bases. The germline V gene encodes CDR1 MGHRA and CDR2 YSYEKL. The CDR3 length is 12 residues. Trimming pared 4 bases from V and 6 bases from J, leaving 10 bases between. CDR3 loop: CASSRDTGEQYF. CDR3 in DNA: TGCGCCAGCAGCCGGGACACAGGCGAGCAGTACTTC.

CDR3 coding DNA: TGTGCCAGCAGCTTGGGGACAGGGGGCCGAGAGACCCAGTACTTC. This codes for CASSLGTGGRETQYF. The gene calls are TRBV5-5 and TRBJ2-5; TRBD1 agrees at 11 bases. The CDR3 extends over 15 amino acids. The trim removed 0 bases at V and 4 bases at J, leaving 2 bases unmatched. Looked up from germline, CDR1 is SGHKS and CDR2 is YYEKEE (reference sequence).

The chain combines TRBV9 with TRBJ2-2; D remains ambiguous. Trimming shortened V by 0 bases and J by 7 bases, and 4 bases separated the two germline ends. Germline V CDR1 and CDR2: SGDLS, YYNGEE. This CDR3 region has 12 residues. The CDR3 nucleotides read TGTGCCAGCAGCGTAGCGGGCGGGGAGCTGTTTTTT. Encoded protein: CASSVAGGELFF.

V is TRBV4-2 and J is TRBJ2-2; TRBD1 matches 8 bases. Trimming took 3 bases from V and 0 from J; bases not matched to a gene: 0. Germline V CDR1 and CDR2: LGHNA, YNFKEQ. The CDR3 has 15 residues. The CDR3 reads CASSQTGANTGELFF. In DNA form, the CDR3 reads TGTGCCAGCAGCCAGACAGGGGCGAACACCGGGGAGCTGTTTTTT.

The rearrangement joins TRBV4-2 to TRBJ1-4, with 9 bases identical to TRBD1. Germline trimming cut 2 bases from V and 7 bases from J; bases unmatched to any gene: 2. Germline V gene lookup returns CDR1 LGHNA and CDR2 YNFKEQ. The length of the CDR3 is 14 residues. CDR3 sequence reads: CASSQRTGVEKLFF. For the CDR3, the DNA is TGTGCCAGCAGCCAACGGACAGGGGTTGAAAAACTGTTTTTT.

The DNA for the CDR3 is TGTGCCAGCAGTTGGCGGAGCACAGATACGCAGTATTTT. It specifies CASSWRSTDTQYF. The chain carries TRBV6-1 and TRBJ2-3, with unresolved D. The CDR3 is 13 amino acids. The ends were cut back, 5 bases at V and 0 bases at J, with 6 bases in the middle. Germline V gene sequence: CDR1 MNHNS, CDR2 SASEGT.

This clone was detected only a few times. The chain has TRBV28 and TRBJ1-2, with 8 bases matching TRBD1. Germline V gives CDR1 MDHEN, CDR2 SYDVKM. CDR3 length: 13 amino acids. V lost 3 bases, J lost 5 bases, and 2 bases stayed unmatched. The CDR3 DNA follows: TGTGCCAGCAGTTTGACAGGGGATTATGGCTACACCTTC. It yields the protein CASSLTGDYGYTF.

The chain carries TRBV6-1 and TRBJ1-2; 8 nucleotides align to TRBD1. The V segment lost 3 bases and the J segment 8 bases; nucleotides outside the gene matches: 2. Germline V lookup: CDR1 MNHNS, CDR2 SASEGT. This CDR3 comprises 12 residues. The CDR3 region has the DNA TGTGCCAGCAGTGACAGGGGGCGAGGCTACACCTTC. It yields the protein CASSDRGRGYTF.